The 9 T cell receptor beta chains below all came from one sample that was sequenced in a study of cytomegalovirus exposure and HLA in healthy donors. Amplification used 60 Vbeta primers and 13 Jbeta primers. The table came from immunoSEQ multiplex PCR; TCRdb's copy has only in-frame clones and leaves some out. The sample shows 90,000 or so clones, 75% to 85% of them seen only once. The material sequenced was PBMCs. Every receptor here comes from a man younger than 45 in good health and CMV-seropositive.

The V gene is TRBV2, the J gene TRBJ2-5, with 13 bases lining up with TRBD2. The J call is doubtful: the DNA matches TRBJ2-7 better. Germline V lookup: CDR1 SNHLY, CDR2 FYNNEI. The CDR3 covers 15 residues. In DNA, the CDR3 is TGTGCCAGCAGTGTGGGACTAGCGGGATCTGGCGAGCAGTACTTC. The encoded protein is CASSVGLAGSGEQYF.

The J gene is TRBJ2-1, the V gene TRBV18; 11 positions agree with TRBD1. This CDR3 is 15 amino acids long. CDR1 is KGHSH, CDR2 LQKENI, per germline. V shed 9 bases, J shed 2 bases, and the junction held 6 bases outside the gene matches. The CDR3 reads CASQPGQGAYNEQFF. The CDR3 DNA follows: TGTGCCAGTCAACCGGGACAGGGGGCCTACAATGAGCAGTTCTTC.

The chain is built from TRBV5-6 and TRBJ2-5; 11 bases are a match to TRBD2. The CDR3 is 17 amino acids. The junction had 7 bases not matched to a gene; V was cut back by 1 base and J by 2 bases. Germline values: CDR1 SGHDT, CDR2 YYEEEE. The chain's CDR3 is CASSLSTSGSTQETQYF. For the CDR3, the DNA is TGTGCCAGCAGCTTGTCAACTAGCGGGAGTACACAAGAGACCCAGTACTTC.

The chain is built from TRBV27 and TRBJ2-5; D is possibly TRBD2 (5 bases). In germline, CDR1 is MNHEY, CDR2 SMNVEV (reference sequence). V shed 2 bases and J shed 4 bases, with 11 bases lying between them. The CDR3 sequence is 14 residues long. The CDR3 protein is CASSLRGIRETQYF. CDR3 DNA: TGTGCCAGCAGTTTACGGGGAATTCGAGAGACCCAGTACTTC.

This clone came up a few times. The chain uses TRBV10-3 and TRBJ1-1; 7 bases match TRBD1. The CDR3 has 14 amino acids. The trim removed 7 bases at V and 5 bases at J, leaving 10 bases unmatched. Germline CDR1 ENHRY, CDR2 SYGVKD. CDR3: CAITLDRERTEAFF. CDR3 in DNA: TGTGCCATCACCCTTGACAGGGAAAGGACTGAAGCTTTCTTT.

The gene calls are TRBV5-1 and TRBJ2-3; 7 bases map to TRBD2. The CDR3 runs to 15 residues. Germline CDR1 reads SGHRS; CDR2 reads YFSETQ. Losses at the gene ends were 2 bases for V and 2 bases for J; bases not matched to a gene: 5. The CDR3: CASSFVGGPTDTQYF. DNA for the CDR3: TGCGCCAGCAGCTTCGTGGGAGGGCCCACAGATACGCAGTATTTT.

The CDR3 loop is CASRAEDRVATEAFF. The CDR3 DNA reads TGTGCCAGCAGGGCCGAAGACAGGGTTGCCACTGAAGCTTTCTTT. The chain joins TRBV6-6 to TRBJ1-1, with 7 bases lining up with TRBD1. The CDR3 consists of 15 residues. Trimming cost V 6 bases and J 4 bases; bases outside gene matches: 11. Germline CDR1 and CDR2: MNHNY and SVGAGI (reference sequence).

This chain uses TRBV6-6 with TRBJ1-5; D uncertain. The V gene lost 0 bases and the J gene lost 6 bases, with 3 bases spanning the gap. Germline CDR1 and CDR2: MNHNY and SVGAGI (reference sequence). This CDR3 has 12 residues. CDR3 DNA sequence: TGTGCCAGCAGTTACTCCGGTCAGCCCCAGCATTTT. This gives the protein CASSYSGQPQHF.

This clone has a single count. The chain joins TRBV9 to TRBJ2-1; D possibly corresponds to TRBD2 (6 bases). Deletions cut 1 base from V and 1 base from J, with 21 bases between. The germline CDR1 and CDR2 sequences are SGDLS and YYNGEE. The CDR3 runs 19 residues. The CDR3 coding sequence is TGTGCCAGCAGCGTATCTAGCGAGAAGACCTTTGTTTCCTACAATGAGCAGTTCTTC. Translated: CASSVSSEKTFVSYNEQFF.